This T cell receptor (beta chain) derives from a study of T cell repertoires in cytomegalovirus infection. Study in general: Indications of both CMV infection and matching HLA type were provided by public TCR beta signatures.

With regard to this clonotype: What it binds is not known.

Findings and limits, study-wide: There were carriers of CMV plus the relevant HLA, and cumulative public TCR beta family frequency identified them. CMV-specific HLA-C-restricted TCR beta clonotypes dominated the ex vivo response.

A single record per CDR3 protein comes from TCRdb applying MiXCR to the reads. This sample has 300,000 or so distinct CDR3 sequences, with just under 25% found just once. Losses at the gene ends were 0 bases for V and 3 bases for J; bases not matched to a gene: 6. Looked up from germline, CDR1 is DFQATT and CDR2 is SNEGSKA (reference sequence). The length of the CDR3 is 16 residues. Sequenced here: cultured PBMCs, sampled from culture after CMV antigen stimulation. The TCR originated in a human donor in good health (CMV status not recorded). Some clones in this sample may be carry-over from other donors' samples. The chain combines TRBV20-1 with TRBJ1-5; 9 nucleotides agree with TRBD1. The CDR3 coding sequence is TGCAGTGCTAGAGATGTGGACAGGGGCGCCAATCAGCCCCAGCATTTT. The encoded protein is CSARDVDRGANQPQHF.